The 30 T cell receptor beta chains listed next were all sequenced from one sample in a study of shared clonotypes between healthy human individuals (dated by TCRdb to the early 2020s). CD8 naive samples were obtained by positive selection for CCR7 among CD45RO-negative cells, yielding a CD45RA+CCR7+ population from which TemRA cells were excluded. The protocol used for the library was the immunoSEQ multiplex PCR assay. The table was pulled from immuneACCESS by TCRdb, which kept in-frame rearrangements only. Such tables lose some clones; where checked, under half of the loss comes from unresolved V genes, and the rest has no known cause. This sample has 1.5 million to 2.5 million clones in its table, and approximately 94% of those were observed once. Clones ranked in the top ten supply approximately 1% of the sample. Specimen: naive CD8+ T cells sorted from blood. Reading the label with the study, this specimen's cell subset or site is: CD45RA+CCR7+. All receptors derive from a man younger than 35 in good health.

This clone was counted once. The rearrangement links TRBV6-1 to TRBJ2-7; weak D call: TRBD1 (6 bases). In germline, CDR1 is MNHNS, CDR2 SASEGT. This CDR3 is 15 amino acids long. The V and J ends lost 2 bases and 2 bases respectively, with 13 bases between them. The CDR3 DNA sequence: TGTGCCAGCAGTGAACTAGGGGGTTTCCCCTACGAGCAGTACTTC. It yields the protein CASSELGGFPYEQYF.

The V call is TRBV5-4, the J call TRBJ2-1, with no clear D. Trimming removed 3 bases at V and 2 bases at J, with 9 bases between. The CDR3 has 14 residues. The germline CDR1 and CDR2 sequences are SGHNT and YYREEE (reference sequence). In DNA form, the CDR3 reads TGTGCCAGCAGCTCGTGGACGACCTACAATGAGCAGTTCTTC. Translating gives CASSSWTTYNEQFF.

J is TRBJ1-4 and V is TRBV28; 9 bases agree with TRBD1. The CDR3 has 17 amino acids. Per germline, CDR1 MDHEN and CDR2 SYDVKM. With V trimmed by 6 bases and J by 7 bases, 15 bases remained unmatched. The DNA of the CDR3 is TGTGCCAGCAGCCCGGGACAGGGAATTTCCTTGTCTGAAAAACTGTTTTTT. This translates into CASSPGQGISLSEKLFF.

The V gene is TRBV6-5, the J gene TRBJ2-7; unclear D gene. There are 16 residues in the CDR3. V was trimmed by 2 bases and J by 2 bases, leaving 16 bases between them. Germline V gene sequence: CDR1 MNHEY, CDR2 SVGAGI. Here the CDR3 DNA reads TGTGCCAGCAGTTACCCCCGCCTCTCTATAACCTACGAGCAGTACTTC. This encodes CASSYPRLSITYEQYF.

The chain recombines TRBV7-9 with TRBJ2-6; D remains ambiguous. Germline CDR1 is SEHNR and CDR2 is FQNEAQ (reference sequence). V was shortened by 3 bases and J by 3 bases, with 9 bases between the two germline ends. The CDR3 has 15 residues. The CDR3 nucleotides are TGTGCCAGCAGCTTGGTGGGGTTTGGGGCCAACGTCCTGACTTTC. Protein product: CASSLVGFGANVLTF.

Points on this clone: Germline and junction disagree at one end, which may indicate a read error. The rearrangement uses TRBV7-2 and TRBJ2-1; 8 positions match TRBD2. The germline gives CDR1 SGHTA, CDR2 FQGNSA. This CDR3 is built from 12 residues. DNA for the CDR3: TGTGCCAGCAGCGACACGGGACTAGGCCCTATCTTC. This encodes CASSDTGLGPIF. The full variable domain, rest sourced from reference TRBV7-2 and TRBJ2-1, is GAGVSQSPSNKVTEKGKDVELRCDPISGHTALYWYRQSLGQGLEFLIYFQGNSAPDKSGLPSDRFSAERTGGSVSTLTIQRTQQEDSAVYLCASSDTGLGPIFGPGTRLTVL.

The V and J genes are TRBV7-2 and TRBJ1-4, with D possibly being TRBD1 (6 bases). CDR3 length: 14 amino acids. CDR1 and CDR2 from the germline V gene are SGHTA and FQGNSA. V shed 5 bases and J shed 5 bases, with 12 bases lying between them. DNA for the CDR3: TGTGCCAGCAGCAAGACAGGAAAAAATGAAAAACTGTTTTTT. It specifies CASSKTGKNEKLFF. The full variable domain, completed using reference TRBV7-2 and TRBJ1-4, is GAGVSQSPSNKVTEKGKDVELRCDPISGHTALYWYRQSLGQGLEFLIYFQGNSAPDKSGLPSDRFSAERTGGSVSTLTIQRTQQEDSAVYLCASSKTGKNEKLFFGSGTQLSVL.

The chain uses TRBV9 and TRBJ1-6; 9 nucleotides line up with TRBD1. The CDR3 consists of 16 residues. Germline loops: CDR1 SGDLS, CDR2 YYNGEE. The trim removed 4 bases at V and 9 bases at J, leaving 11 bases unmatched. CDR3 in amino acids: CASSSQTGTGTSPLHF. CDR3 DNA: TGTGCCAGCAGCTCCCAGACCGGGACAGGGACTTCACCCCTCCACTTT.

The chain recombines TRBV7-8 with TRBJ2-1, with TRBD2 matching over 14 bases. The CDR3 length is 19 residues. V lost 5 bases to trimming and J lost 4 bases; unmatched junction nucleotides: 13. CDR1 SGHVS and CDR2 FQNEAQ come from the germline V gene. The CDR3 reads CASSPGTSGSLGVYNEQFF. CDR3 DNA sequence: TGTGCCAGCAGCCCCGGGACTAGCGGGAGTTTGGGGGTTTACAATGAGCAGTTCTTC.

V usage is TRBV28 and J usage is TRBJ2-7, with D perhaps matching TRBD1 or TRBD2 (5 bases each). The CDR3 covers 14 residues. The V gene's germline CDR1 is MDHEN and CDR2 SYDVKM. V lost 5 bases to trimming and J lost 1 base, with 12 bases between them. The CDR3 nucleotides read TGTGCCAGCAGTCCCCGAGGGACGTCCTACGAGCAGTACTTC. This encodes CASSPRGTSYEQYF. The full variable domain, with the rest looked up from reference TRBV28 and TRBJ2-7, is DVKVTQSSRYLVKRTGEKVFLECVQDMDHENMFWYRQDPGLGLRLIYFSYDVKMKEKGDIPEGYSVSREKKERFSLILESASTNQTSMYLCASSPRGTSYEQYFGPGTRLTVT.

The chain couples TRBV30 to TRBJ1-1; a possible D gene is TRBD1 (6 bases). Trimming shortened V by 5 bases and J by 3 bases, and 16 bases separated the two germline ends. The CDR3 loop spans 14 amino acids. Looked up from germline, CDR1 is GTSNPN and CDR2 is SVGIG (reference sequence). The CDR3 region is CAWEPGAGDTEAFF. The CDR3 coding sequence is TGTGCCTGGGAACCGGGGGCCGGGGACACTGAAGCTTTCTTT.

The rearrangement joins TRBV6-7 to TRBJ1-3; no clear D gene. TRBV6-7 is annotated as an ORF whose role is uncertain. CDR3 length: 12 residues. The germline V and J ends were trimmed by 6 bases and 4 bases, with 7 bases remaining between them. In nucleotides, the CDR3 is TGTGCCAGCAGGGCAGAAGGAAACACCATATATTTT. Translating gives CASRAEGNTIYF.

The chain links TRBV5-6 to TRBJ2-1, with D possibly matching TRBD2 (6 bases). The germline CDR1 and CDR2 sequences are SGHDT and YYEEEE. The V end was cut by 2 bases, the J end by 12 bases, with 24 bases between. The CDR3 totals 16 residues. The CDR3 nucleotides read TGTGCCAGCAGCTTTCTCCCGATAGCGGAGACACCGGGGCAGTTCTTC. Amino acids: CASSFLPIAETPGQFF.

Here the CDR3 DNA reads TGTGCCAGCAGCAAAAGGCTTGGAAACACCGGGGAGCTGTTTTTT. Amino acid sequence: CASSKRLGNTGELFF. The chain links TRBV7-6 to TRBJ2-2, with unresolved D. The germline CDR1 and CDR2 sequences are SGHVS and FNYEAQ. Trimming took off 5 bases at V and 2 bases at J, with 12 bases between the two ends. This CDR3 is 15 amino acids long.

The chain links TRBV13 to TRBJ2-3; 11 nucleotides align to TRBD2. CDR3 length: 17 amino acids. From germline, CDR1 is PRHDT and CDR2 FYEKMQ (reference sequence). Losses at the gene ends were 4 bases for V and 3 bases for J; bases not matched to a gene: 9. Here the CDR3 reads CASSSPPGTSGTDTQYF. For the CDR3, the DNA is TGTGCCAGCAGCTCTCCACCCGGGACTAGCGGAACAGATACGCAGTATTTT. Drawing the rest from reference TRBV13 and TRBJ2-3, the complete variable domain is AAGVIQSPRHLIKEKRETATLKCYPIPRHDTVYWYQQGPGQDPQFLISFYEKMQSDKGSIPDRFSAQQFSDYHSELNMSSLELGDSALYFCASSSPPGTSGTDTQYFGPGTRLTVL.

The chain combines TRBV6-5 with TRBJ2-3, with 9 bases fitting TRBD2. This CDR3 is built from 13 residues. The trim removed 5 bases at V and 4 bases at J, leaving 1 base unmatched. Germline V CDR1 and CDR2: MNHEY, SVGAGI. The CDR3 sequence: CASSASGADTQYF. CDR3 nucleotides: TGTGCCAGCAGTGCTAGCGGGGCAGATACGCAGTATTTT.

V and J are TRBV11-2 and TRBJ1-1; D gene uncertain. Trimming shortened V by 1 base and J by 1 base, and 7 bases separated the two germline ends. The CDR3 has 14 residues. Germline values: CDR1 SGHAT, CDR2 FQNNGV. The DNA for the CDR3 is TGTGCCAGCAGCTTAGTAGTGTCGAACACTGAAGCTTTCTTT. It specifies CASSLVVSNTEAFF.

V is TRBV5-6 and J is TRBJ2-1; TRBD2 aligns across 10 bases. CDR3 length: 16 residues. With 0 bases clipped from V and 4 bases from J, the junction kept 4 bases outside the gene matches. Germline lookup yields CDR1 SGHDT and CDR2 YYEEEE. The CDR3 sequence: CASSLDQAGGYNEQFF. CDR3 DNA sequence: TGTGCCAGCAGCTTGGATCAAGCGGGGGGGTACAATGAGCAGTTCTTC.

The chain couples TRBV6-5 to TRBJ2-7; the D gene is possibly TRBD1 (5 bases). CDR3 length: 13 amino acids. Germline lookup yields CDR1 MNHEY and CDR2 SVGAGI. Trimming cost V 2 bases and J 5 bases, with 10 bases left between them. CDR3 DNA: TGTGCCAGCAGTTACAAACAGGTGCACGAGCAGTACTTC. This encodes CASSYKQVHEQYF.

This clone was found once. This sequence joins TRBV6-1 and TRBJ2-5, with D perhaps matching TRBD2 (5 bases). V was shortened by 2 bases and J by 4 bases, with 11 bases between the two germline ends. Per germline, CDR1 MNHNS and CDR2 SASEGT. The CDR3 consists of 14 residues. The CDR3 is CASSEKRQPETQYF. The CDR3 DNA reads as TGTGCCAGCAGTGAAAAGCGGCAGCCAGAGACCCAGTACTTC.

The chain links TRBV5-5 to TRBJ2-1; 8 nucleotides match TRBD2. J was trimmed by 4 bases and V by 2 bases; bases with no gene match: 5. The germline V gene has CDR1 SGHKS and CDR2 YYEKEE (reference sequence). The CDR3 has 15 residues. The CDR3 loop is CASSFSSGKYNEQFF. Here the CDR3 DNA reads TGTGCCAGCAGCTTTAGTAGCGGGAAGTACAATGAGCAGTTCTTC.

A remark on this clone: The junction shows a germline mismatch at one end, possibly a read error. The chain links TRBV5-4 to TRBJ1-2; TRBD1 might be the D (5 bases). The CDR3 runs 14 residues. CDR1 and CDR2 from the germline V gene are SGHNT and YYREEE (reference sequence). The CDR3 is CASTLGQGSYGYTF. CDR3 DNA sequence: TGTGCCAGCACCTTGGGGCAGGGTTCGTACGGCTACACCTTC. The full variable domain, completed using reference TRBV5-4 and TRBJ1-2, is ETGVTQSPTHLIKTRGQQVTLRCSSQSGHNTVSWYQQALGQGPQFIFQYYREEENGRGNFPPRFSGLQFPNYSSELNVNALELDDSALYLCASTLGQGSYGYTFGSGTRLTVV.

This sequence joins TRBV9 and TRBJ1-2; a weak D match, TRBD1 (6 bases). V was clipped by 3 bases and J by 6 bases, with 15 bases between them. There are 14 residues in the CDR3. CDR1 SGDLS and CDR2 YYNGEE come from the germline V gene. CDR3 region: CASSADSYFDGYTF. The DNA of the CDR3 is TGTGCCAGCAGCGCGGACAGCTATTTTGATGGCTACACCTTC.

This chain links TRBV19 with TRBJ1-1; the D is unclear. V was pared by 6 bases and J by 2 bases, with 16 bases between. The CDR3 contains 15 residues. Germline CDR1 LNHDA, CDR2 SQIVND (reference sequence). The CDR3 region is CASRVAGLVNTEAFF. CDR3 nucleotide sequence: TGTGCCAGTAGAGTCGCAGGCCTAGTAAACACTGAAGCTTTCTTT.

The chain couples TRBV9 to TRBJ1-6; possibly TRBD1 for D (5 bases). The V gene lost 4 bases and the J gene lost 8 bases, with 10 bases spanning the gap. CDR1 is SGDLS, CDR2 YYNGEE, per germline. This CDR3 has 13 residues. CDR3 DNA: TGTGCCAGCAGCCCTTGGGGGGATTCACCCCTCCACTTT. It translates to CASSPWGDSPLHF.

The chain links TRBV25-1 to TRBJ2-1; D uncertain. Deletions cut 1 base from V and 10 bases from J, with 5 bases between. The CDR3 length is 11 residues. CDR1 is MGHDK, CDR2 SYGVNS, per germline. The CDR3 reads CASSEFVEQFF. The CDR3 region has the DNA TGTGCCAGCAGTGAATTTGTGGAGCAGTTCTTC.

This chain links TRBV27 with TRBJ2-1; D not certain. The V gene's germline CDR1 is MNHEY and CDR2 SMNVEV (reference sequence). The germline V and J ends were trimmed by 0 bases and 7 bases, with 16 bases remaining between them. The CDR3 has 16 residues. CDR3 protein: CASSLSLPAFGNEQFF. The CDR3 DNA is TGTGCCAGCAGTTTATCTCTACCGGCCTTTGGGAATGAGCAGTTCTTC.

The rearrangement links TRBV6-6 to TRBJ2-7; TRBD2 agrees at 10 bases. J was trimmed by 4 bases and V by 8 bases; bases with no gene match: 8. The CDR3 has 14 amino acids. Germline V gene lookup returns CDR1 MNHNY and CDR2 SVGAGI (reference sequence). In DNA form, the CDR3 reads TGTGCCAGCTCGCCGGGACTAGCGCTTTACGAGCAGTACTTC. Translation gives CASSPGLALYEQYF.

The chain is built from TRBV9 and TRBJ2-1; 7 bases match TRBD2. CDR1 and CDR2 from the germline V gene are SGDLS and YYNGEE. The CDR3 sequence is 14 residues long. The ends lost 6 bases at V and 8 bases at J; junction bases unmatched: 11. In nucleotides, the CDR3 is TGTGCCAGCAATGGCGGGAGTCCCGACGATGAGCAGTTCTTC. Its protein product is CASNGGSPDDEQFF.

This sequence joins TRBV29-1 and TRBJ1-1; weak D call: TRBD1 (5 bases). The CDR3 has 12 amino acids. V lost 6 bases, J lost 8 bases, and 16 bases lay in between. Germline V gene sequence: CDR1 SQVTM, CDR2 ANQGSEA. The CDR3 sequence: CSVVRQGPEAFF. CDR3 bases: TGCAGCGTGGTCCGTCAGGGACCCGAAGCTTTCTTT. Variable domain in full (rest from reference TRBV29-1 and TRBJ1-1): SAVISQKPSRDICQRGTSLTIQCQVDSQVTMMFWYRQQPGQSLTLIATANQGSEATYESGFVIDKFPISRPNLTFSTLTVSNMSPEDSSIYLCSVVRQGPEAFFGQGTRLTVV.